This T cell receptor beta chain was profiled in a study of cytomegalovirus exposure and HLA in healthy donors (dated by TCRdb to the late 2010s). Broadly, across the study: A later analysis indicated that the 120 or so validation repertoires were generated on the platform also employed for the 650 to 850 repertoires of the first cohort. The study aimed to test whether signatures of past pathogen exposure could be identified by cataloging public T cell receptors. In addition to the first cohort of 666 subjects, a separate validation cohort of under 150 different subjects was used. The study combined high-throughput TCR immunosequencing, statistical association of individual TCRs with disease status, and machine learning to predict cytomegalovirus infection status. What the research found in general, with its limitations: A total of 164 TCR beta chains were listed by the study as associated with cytomegalovirus. In vitro tests confirmed that three of the cytomegalovirus-associated TCR beta chains recognize cytomegalovirus antigens. In a later analysis, TCRs clustered in the first cohort were found to also tend to co-occur in the roughly 110 validation repertoires, with 90% to 95% of cluster scores above 0. The classifier was reported to diagnose cytomegalovirus status with high specificity and sensitivity in both the original cohort and the validation cohort. The authors suggested that the approach could potentially be generalized to other disease states and immunological phenotypes. A later analysis lacked HLA typing for the validation cohort, so it scored co-occurrence in that cohort across all 110 or so repertoires. Most TCR sequences were observed very rarely across donors, whereas some public TCRs were present in many individuals.

Separate from the roughly 630-subject first cohort, the validation cohort of around 130 subjects was the group to which the donors belonged. The CDR3 covers 13 residues, taking in both the cysteine and the phenylalanine. This entry keeps only the CDR3 DNA: 39 bases, framed from base 1. The germline V gene encodes CDR1 GTSNPN and CDR2 SVGIG (reference sequence). The germline V and J ends show losses of 2 bases and 5 bases respectively, and no gene match explains 2 bases of the junction. Library generation was performed with the immunoSEQ multiplex PCR assay. The paper's processing steps were these. A statistical classification framework was developed to diagnose cytomegalovirus status using the catalog of TCR beta chain sequences. This is the immuneACCESS table as TCRdb keeps it, with only in-frame sequences that have V and J called. A part of the clones is gone; compared with another copy, unresolved V genes explain less than half, and the rest is unexplained. For V, J and clone size, that table is used; D and trimming come from the DNA. Within this sample are 68,000 or so clones, with roughly nine tenths of them counted one time only. The top ten clonotypes cover about 3% of the sample.

About this clone: The target of this receptor is not known. Base qualities are not provided; no much larger clone lies one nucleotide away.

Sample: PBMCs. The clonotype was recovered from a man younger than 35 in good health and CMV-seronegative. The rearrangement combines TRBV30 with TRBJ1-5, and 8 junctional nucleotides match TRBD1. The CDR3 region reads CAWSQGADQPQHF. The nucleotide sequence reads TGTGCCTGGAGTCAGGGGGCCGATCAGCCCCAGCATTTT.